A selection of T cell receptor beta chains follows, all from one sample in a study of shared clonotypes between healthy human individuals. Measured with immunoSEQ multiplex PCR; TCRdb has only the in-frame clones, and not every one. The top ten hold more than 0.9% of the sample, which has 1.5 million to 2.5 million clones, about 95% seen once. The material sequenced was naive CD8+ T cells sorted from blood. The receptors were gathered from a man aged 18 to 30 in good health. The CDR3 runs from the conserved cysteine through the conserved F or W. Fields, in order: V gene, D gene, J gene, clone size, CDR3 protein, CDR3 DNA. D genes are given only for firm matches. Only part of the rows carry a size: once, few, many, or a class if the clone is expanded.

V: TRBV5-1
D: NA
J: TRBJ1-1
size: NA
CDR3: CASNEGTEAFF
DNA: TGCGCCAGCAATGAAGGCACTGAAGCTTTCTTT

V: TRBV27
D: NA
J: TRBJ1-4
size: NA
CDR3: CASSFGGEKLFF
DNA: TGTGCCAGCAGTTTCGGGGGTGAAAAACTGTTTTTT

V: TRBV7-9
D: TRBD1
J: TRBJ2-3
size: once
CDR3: CASSHAPGQALVTDTQYF
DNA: TGTGCCAGCAGCCACGCCCCGGGACAGGCCTTAGTAACAGATACGCAGTATTTT

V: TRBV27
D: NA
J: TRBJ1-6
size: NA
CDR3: CASSPGLGAGDSPLHF
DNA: TGTGCCAGCAGTCCCGGCTTAGGGGCAGGAGATTCACCCCTCCACTTT

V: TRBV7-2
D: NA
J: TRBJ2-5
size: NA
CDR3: CASSPRDDTDSQETQYF
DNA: TGTGCCAGCAGCCCGCGCGACGACACTGACAGTCAAGAGACCCAGTACTTC

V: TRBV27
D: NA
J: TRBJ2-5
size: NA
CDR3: CASSARGGETQYF
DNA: TGTGCCAGCAGTGCTAGGGGGGGAGAGACCCAGTACTTC

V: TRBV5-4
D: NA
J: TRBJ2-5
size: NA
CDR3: CASSFGSQETQYF
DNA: TGTGCCAGCAGCTTCGGCAGTCAAGAGACCCAGTACTTC

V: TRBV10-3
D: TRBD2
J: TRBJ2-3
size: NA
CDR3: CAISESALAGERGTQYF
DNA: TGTGCCATCAGTGAGTCTGCACTAGCGGGGGAAAGGGGGACGCAGTATTTT

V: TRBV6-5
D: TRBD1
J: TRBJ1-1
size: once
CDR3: CASSSTGGNTEAFF
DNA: TGTGCCAGCAGCTCCACAGGGGGCAACACTGAAGCTTTCTTT

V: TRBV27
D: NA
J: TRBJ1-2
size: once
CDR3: CASSYSGANYGYTF
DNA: TGTGCCAGCAGTTACTCCGGGGCGAACTATGGCTACACCTTC

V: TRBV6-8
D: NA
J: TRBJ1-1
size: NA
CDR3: CASRPDSGNTEAFF
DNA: TGTGCCAGCAGACCCGACAGCGGGAACACTGAAGCTTTCTTT

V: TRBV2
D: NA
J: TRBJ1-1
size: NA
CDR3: CASRSVGEAFF
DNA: TGTGCCAGTAGAAGTGTGGGTGAAGCTTTCTTT

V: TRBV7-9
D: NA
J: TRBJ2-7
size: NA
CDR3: CASTPSTSYYGQYF
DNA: TGTGCCAGCACCCCATCAACTTCTTACTACGGGCAGTACTTC

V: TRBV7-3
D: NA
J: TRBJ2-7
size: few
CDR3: CASSLTSQYF
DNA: TGTGCCAGCAGCTTAACCTCACAGTACTTC

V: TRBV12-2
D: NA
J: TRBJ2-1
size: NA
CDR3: CASRSRTSGITYNEQFF
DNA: TGTGCAAGTCGCAGCCGGACTAGCGGGATTACCTACAATGAGCAGTTCTTC

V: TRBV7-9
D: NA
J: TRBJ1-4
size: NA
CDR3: CASSSNSGNPLGYWEKLFF
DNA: TGTGCCAGCAGCTCGAATTCCGGGAACCCGTTAGGCTATTGGGAAAAACTGTTTTTT

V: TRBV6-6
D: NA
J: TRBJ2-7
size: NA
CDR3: CASSYEGMSSYEQYF
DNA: TGTGCCAGCAGTTACGAGGGTATGAGCTCCTACGAGCAGTACTTC

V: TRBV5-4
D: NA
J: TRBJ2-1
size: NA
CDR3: CASSLDLVEDEQFF
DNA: TGTGCCAGCAGCTTGGATCTAGTGGAAGATGAGCAGTTCTTC

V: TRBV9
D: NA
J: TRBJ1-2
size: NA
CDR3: CASSAQHRVGYTF
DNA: TGTGCCAGCAGCGCACAGCACAGGGTTGGCTACACCTTC

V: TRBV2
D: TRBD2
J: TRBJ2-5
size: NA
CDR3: CASSEAGGATSGTDWETQYF
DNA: TGTGCCAGCAGTGAAGCTGGGGGAGCTACTAGCGGGACCGACTGGGAGACCCAGTACTTC

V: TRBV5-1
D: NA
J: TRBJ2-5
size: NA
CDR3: CASSFFGGRETQYF
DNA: TGCGCCAGCAGCTTTTTTGGGGGAAGAGAGACCCAGTACTTC

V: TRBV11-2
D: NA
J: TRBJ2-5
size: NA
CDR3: CASSPIQETQYF
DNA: TGTGCCAGCAGTCCGATACAAGAGACCCAGTACTTC

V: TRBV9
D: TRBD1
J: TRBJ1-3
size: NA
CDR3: CASSLPLDRGPHSGNTIYF
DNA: TGTGCCAGCAGCCTCCCCCTCGACAGGGGTCCCCACTCTGGAAACACCATATATTTT

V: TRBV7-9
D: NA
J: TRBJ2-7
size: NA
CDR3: CASSFQGSPLQEQYF
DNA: TGTGCCAGCAGCTTTCAGGGTTCCCCACTACAAGAGCAGTACTTC

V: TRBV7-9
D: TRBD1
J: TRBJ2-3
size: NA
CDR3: CASSSPEGAADTQYF
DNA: TGTGCCAGCAGCTCGCCCGAGGGGGCGGCAGATACGCAGTATTTT

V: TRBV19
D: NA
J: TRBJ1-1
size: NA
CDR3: CASSFVLNTEAFF
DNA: TGTGCCAGTAGTTTCGTGTTGAACACTGAAGCTTTCTTT